The source of this T cell receptor beta chain is a study of cytomegalovirus exposure and HLA in healthy donors. At the level of the study: An earlier analysis found 100 million or so unique TCR beta sequences from approximately 190 million T cells.

PCR used 60 Vbeta primers and 13 Jbeta primers. The protocol was immunoSEQ multiplex PCR, while the TCRdb copy is restricted to in-frame clones and leaves out a portion. Of 110,000 to 150,000 clones in the sample, around 75% were seen once. J was trimmed by 6 bases and V by 4 bases; bases with no gene match: 1. This CDR3 is 15 amino acids long. Per the germline V gene, CDR1 is LNHNV and CDR2 is YYDKDF (reference sequence). About this clone: The antigen is undetermined.

Study-level results: Earlier analysis looked at TCR beta V segments, and most were productive about 87% or about 30% of the time. Later on, an analysis found that several of the most significant clusters appeared to be linked to common viral pathogens, which included parvovirus B19.

The chain combines TRBV15 with TRBJ1-6, with TRBD1 matching 12 bases. This TCR was sampled from a man aged 25 to 45 in good health and CMV-seronegative. Material for sequencing was PBMCs. CDR3 in DNA: TGTGCCACCAGCAAGGGACAGGGGGCTAATTCACCCCTCCACTTT. It translates to CATSKGQGANSPLHF.